Following are 32 T cell receptor beta chains from one sample sequenced in a study of blood T cell repertoires in COVID-19. Some clones are missing from TCRdb's copy, which holds only in-frame ones; the method was immunoSEQ multiplex PCR. Of fewer than 120,000 clones in the sample, 60% to 80% are singletons; the top ten hold more than 15%. The sample consisted of peripheral blood. The receptors shown here come from a woman older than 75 with active or convalescent COVID-19.

This clone came up a few times. The chain carries TRBV11-2 and TRBJ2-3; 7 bases align to TRBD1. Germline V gene lookup returns CDR1 SGHAT and CDR2 FQNNGV. There are 16 residues in the CDR3. J was trimmed by 0 bases and V by 4 bases; bases with no gene match: 7. The CDR3 spells CASSSGGQRSTDTQYF. Here the CDR3 DNA reads TGTGCCAGCAGCTCAGGGGGACAGAGGAGCACAGATACGCAGTATTTT. The variable domain in full, with the rest retrieved from reference TRBV11-2 and TRBJ2-3, is EAGVAQSPRYKIIEKRQSVAFWCNPISGHATLYWYQQILGQGPKLLIQFQNNGVVDDSQLPKDRFSAERLKGVDSTLKIQPAKLEDSAVYLCASSSGGQRSTDTQYFGPGTRLTVL.

The gene calls are TRBV5-4 and TRBJ1-1; TRBD1 matches 7 bases. CDR1 and CDR2 from the germline V gene are SGHNT and YYREEE (reference sequence). V shed 4 bases and J 0 bases; nucleotides not matched to a gene: 6. The CDR3 loop spans 15 amino acids. The CDR3 sequence: CASSGVGTVNTEAFF. CDR3 sequence (DNA): TGTGCCAGCAGCGGAGTGGGGACAGTGAACACTGAAGCTTTCTTT.

The V and J genes are TRBV29-1 and TRBJ2-1; TRBD1 is a possible D gene (5 bases). Germline CDR1 SQVTM, CDR2 ANQGSEA. V lost 7 bases and J 5 bases, leaving 12 bases between the germline ends. CDR3 length: 12 amino acids. The CDR3, as DNA: TGCAGCGCCAGACAGTTAGACAATGAGCAGTTCTTC. Protein: CSARQLDNEQFF.

The V and J genes are TRBV4-1 and TRBJ1-2; TRBD1 agrees at 8 bases. V was clipped by 4 bases and J by 2 bases; unmatched bases: 3. CDR1 and CDR2 (germline): MGHRA, YSYEKL. This CDR3 spans 14 amino acids. The CDR3 is CASSRTGLNYGYTF. CDR3 sequence (DNA): TGCGCCAGCAGCCGGACAGGGTTAAACTATGGCTACACCTTC.

This chain uses TRBV5-1 with TRBJ2-2; D ambiguous. CDR1 SGHRS and CDR2 YFSETQ come from the germline V gene. Trimming took off 3 bases at V and 1 base at J, with 10 bases between the two ends. The CDR3 extends over 15 amino acids. The CDR3 spells CASSSPTGNTGELFF. The CDR3 coding sequence is TGCGCCAGCAGCTCTCCGACGGGGAACACCGGGGAGCTGTTTTTT.

This chain links TRBV3-1 (or the pseudogene TRBV3-2) with TRBJ2-7; D might be TRBD1 (5 bases). Germline V gene sequence: CDR1 LGHDT, CDR2 YNNKEL (reference sequence). Between the trimmed V and J ends, which lost 4 bases and 2 bases, there was a span of 18 bases. The CDR3 loop spans 16 amino acids. The CDR3 region is CASSRGGTVKAYEQYF. In DNA form, the CDR3 reads TGTGCCAGCAGCCGGGGCGGTACTGTAAAAGCCTACGAGCAGTACTTC.

V is TRBV2 and J is TRBJ1-1; no clear D. V lost 3 bases and J 1 base, leaving 6 bases between the germline ends. CDR3 length: 13 amino acids. CDR1 is SNHLY, CDR2 FYNNEI, per germline. The CDR3 loop reads CASSDGGNTEAFF. The CDR3 bases are TGTGCCAGCAGTGATGGCGGGAACACTGAAGCTTTCTTT.

The V gene is TRBV2, the J gene TRBJ2-7, with 7 bases that match TRBD1. Per the germline V gene, CDR1 is SNHLY and CDR2 is FYNNEI. After removal of 5 bases from V and 3 bases from J, the junction contained 1 base not matched to a gene. CDR3 size: 12 residues. CDR3: CASSRQGYEQYF. CDR3 DNA sequence: TGTGCCAGCAGTCGACAGGGCTACGAGCAGTACTTC.

The chain joins TRBV7-2 to TRBJ2-3; TRBD2 matches 8 bases. Trimming at V came to 1 base and at J to 6 bases, leaving 3 bases not matched to a gene. The germline V gene encodes CDR1 SGHTA and CDR2 FQGNSA. The CDR3 covers 14 residues. CDR3 in amino acids: CASSLELAADTQYF. Here the CDR3 DNA reads TGTGCCAGCAGCTTAGAACTAGCGGCGGATACGCAGTATTTT. The full variable domain, rest sourced from reference TRBV7-2 and TRBJ2-3, is GAGVSQSPSNKVTEKGKDVELRCDPISGHTALYWYRQSLGQGLEFLIYFQGNSAPDKSGLPSDRFSAERTGGSVSTLTIQRTQQEDSAVYLCASSLELAADTQYFGPGTRLTVL.

The chain couples TRBV30 to TRBJ2-1; 9 bases align to TRBD2. Germline-derived CDR1 and CDR2 are GTSNPN and SVGIG (reference sequence). The CDR3 has 14 residues. The V segment lost 5 bases and the J segment 4 bases; nucleotides outside the gene matches: 6. The CDR3 nucleotides are TGTGCCTGGTCGGGACTAGCTGAGTACAATGAGCAGTTCTTC. It translates to CAWSGLAEYNEQFF.

The chain uses TRBV6-6 and TRBJ1-1; 10 bases are a match to TRBD1. The CDR3 loop spans 14 amino acids. Germline CDR1 and CDR2: MNHNY and SVGAGI (reference sequence). Unmatched junction bases numbered 13, after V lost 7 bases and J lost 11 bases. As DNA, the CDR3 is TGTGCCAGCACCCAACTTGACAGGGGGCAAGAGGCTTTCTTT. It is translated as CASTQLDRGQEAFF.

The chain has TRBV27 and TRBJ1-1; the match to TRBD1 covers 11 bases. This CDR3 contains 16 residues. Unmatched junction bases numbered 9, after V lost 4 bases and J lost 5 bases. Germline V gene lookup returns CDR1 MNHEY and CDR2 SMNVEV (reference sequence). CDR3 sequence (DNA): TGTGCCAGCAGTTCACGCTGGGGGACAGGGGGGACTGAAGCTTTCTTT. Its translation is CASSSRWGTGGTEAFF.

V is TRBV19 and J is TRBJ1-4; a possible D gene is TRBD1 (5 bases). Trimming pared 3 bases from V and 7 bases from J, leaving 12 bases between. Germline V CDR1 and CDR2: LNHDA, SQIVND (reference sequence). CDR3 length equals 14 residues. The CDR3 DNA follows: TGTGCCAGTAGTATCGGGGGAGTTGGTGAAAAACTGTTTTTT. This gives the protein CASSIGGVGEKLFF.

This clone was counted a few times. The chain couples TRBV18 to TRBJ2-1; TRBD2 matches 13 bases. Germline trimming cut 3 bases from V and 9 bases from J; bases unmatched to any gene: 8. Germline values: CDR1 KGHSH, CDR2 LQKENI. This CDR3 has 16 amino acids. CDR3 loop: CASSPSGTSGTSEQFF. CDR3 nucleotide sequence: TGTGCCAGCTCACCCTCCGGGACTAGCGGGACTAGTGAGCAGTTCTTC.

The rearrangement joins TRBV27 to TRBJ2-3; D is perhaps TRBD2 (5 bases). The length of the CDR3 is 15 residues. Germline CDR1 reads MNHEY; CDR2 reads SMNVEV (reference sequence). Trimming pared 7 bases from V and 1 base from J, leaving 15 bases between. The CDR3 DNA is TGTGCCAGCACCCCTACTGGTAGCGGCACAGATACGCAGTATTTT. It specifies CASTPTGSGTDTQYF.

The chain carries TRBV7-3 and TRBJ1-1, with D maybe TRBD1 (5 bases). Between the trimmed V and J ends, which lost 5 bases and 5 bases, there was a span of 12 bases. The CDR3 totals 13 residues. Looked up from germline, CDR1 is SGHTA and CDR2 is FQGTGA. DNA for the CDR3: TGTGCCAGCAGCCTAGACGGGGGTACTGAAGCTTTCTTT. Translation: CASSLDGGTEAFF.

This sequence joins TRBV28 and TRBJ2-2, with 10 bases aligning to TRBD1. J gave up 4 bases and V 4 bases, and 9 bases lay outside the gene matches. The V gene's germline CDR1 is MDHEN and CDR2 SYDVKM. There are 17 residues in the CDR3. The CDR3 region has the DNA TGTGCCAGCAGTTCCTCACCGGGACAGGGGAGCACCGGGGAGCTGTTTTTT. This codes for CASSSSPGQGSTGELFF.

This chain uses TRBV28 with TRBJ1-2; the match to TRBD1 covers 7 bases. V was pared by 2 bases and J by 3 bases, with 12 bases of the junction left unmatched. Germline V lookup: CDR1 MDHEN, CDR2 SYDVKM. The CDR3 is made up of 17 amino acids. CDR3 region: CASSLAGTAVMDYGYTF. For the CDR3, the DNA is TGTGCCAGCAGTTTAGCCGGGACAGCCGTTATGGACTATGGCTACACCTTC.

J is TRBJ1-1 and V is TRBV7-9, with a possible D match to TRBD1 (5 bases). Between the trimmed V and J ends, which lost 7 bases and 4 bases, there was a span of 16 bases. This CDR3 region has 14 residues. The V gene's germline CDR1 is SEHNR and CDR2 FQNEAQ (reference sequence). CDR3 DNA: TGTGCCAGCACCAAGACAGTCTTGACCACTGAAGCTTTCTTT. Translation: CASTKTVLTTEAFF.

This rearrangement joins TRBV30 to TRBJ2-5; D might be TRBD2 (6 bases). The V gene's germline CDR1 is GTSNPN and CDR2 SVGIG (reference sequence). This CDR3 comprises 20 residues. V gave up 0 bases and J gave up 7 bases, with 33 bases separating them. The CDR3: CAWSVERPTFTQSGRGTQYF. Here the CDR3 DNA reads TGTGCCTGGAGTGTAGAACGACCAACCTTTACCCAAAGTGGGCGGGGGACCCAGTACTTC.

The genes are TRBV15 and TRBJ1-2; the match to TRBD1 covers 7 bases. V lost 2 bases to trimming and J lost 7 bases; unmatched junction nucleotides: 19. This CDR3 has 18 amino acids. Germline V gives CDR1 LNHNV, CDR2 YYDKDF (reference sequence). CDR3 protein: CATSRPWGTDTNGGGYTF. The CDR3 bases are TGTGCCACCAGCAGACCTTGGGGGACAGATACGAACGGTGGTGGCTACACCTTC.

The chain joins TRBV7-3 to TRBJ2-2; 9 bases agree with TRBD1. CDR1 is SGHTA and CDR2 is FQGTGA in the germline V gene. Germline trimming cut 5 bases from V and 8 bases from J; bases unmatched to any gene: 9. CDR3 size: 15 residues. CDR3 DNA: TGTGCCAGCAGCCCCGGGACAGGGCCCACAGGGGAGCTGTTTTTT. This sequence encodes CASSPGTGPTGELFF.

The chain combines TRBV11-1 with TRBJ2-2; no firm D call. The V end was cut by 5 bases, the J end by 6 bases, with 10 bases between. CDR3 length equals 13 residues. CDR1 is SGHAT, CDR2 FQDESV, per germline (reference sequence). CDR3 residues: CASSKDWSGELFF. The CDR3 DNA follows: TGTGCCAGCAGCAAAGACTGGTCCGGGGAGCTGTTTTTT.

This sequence joins TRBV7-9 and TRBJ1-2; maybe TRBD1 (6 bases). The CDR3 is 14 amino acids. The V gene lost 1 base and the J gene lost 3 bases, with 9 bases spanning the gap. Looked up from germline, CDR1 is SEHNR and CDR2 is FQNEAQ (reference sequence). The CDR3 nucleotides read TGTGCCAGCAGCTTAGATTCAGGGGACTATGGCTACACCTTC. It translates to CASSLDSGDYGYTF. The whole variable domain, filled in from reference TRBV7-9 and TRBJ1-2, reads DTGVSQNPRHKITKRGQNVTFRCDPISEHNRLYWYRQTLGQGPEFLTYFQNEAQLEKSRLLSDRFSAERPKGSFSTLEIQRTEQGDSAMYLCASSLDSGDYGYTFGSGTRLTVV.

V usage is TRBV18 and J usage is TRBJ2-7; D might be TRBD1 (6 bases). The CDR3 consists of 15 residues. V lost 4 bases and J 5 bases, leaving 18 bases between the germline ends. Looked up from germline, CDR1 is KGHSH and CDR2 is LQKENI. In nucleotides, the CDR3 is TGTGCCAGCTCACGGCTCCGGGACACCTTGGACGAGCAGTACTTC. As protein: CASSRLRDTLDEQYF. The variable domain in full, completed from reference TRBV18 and TRBJ2-7, reads NAGVMQNPRHLVRRRGQEARLRCSPMKGHSHVYWYRQLPEEGLKFMVYLQKENIIDESGMPKERFSAEFPKEGPSILRIQQVVRGDSAAYFCASSRLRDTLDEQYFGPGTRLTVT.

The rearrangement joins TRBV5-1 to TRBJ2-7; 8 bases map to TRBD2. V lost 4 bases and J lost 2; bases outside the gene matches: 2. The germline V gene encodes CDR1 SGHRS and CDR2 YFSETQ. The CDR3 is 13 amino acids. CDR3 region: CASSRTSPYEQYF. The CDR3 nucleotides are TGCGCCAGCAGCCGGACTAGCCCCTACGAGCAGTACTTC. Supplemented by reference TRBV5-1 and TRBJ2-7, the full variable domain reads KAGVTQTPRYLIKTRGQQVTLSCSPISGHRSVSWYQQTPGQGLQFLFEYFSETQRNKGNFPGRFSGRQFSNSRSEMNVSTLELGDSALYLCASSRTSPYEQYFGPGTRLTVT.

The V gene is TRBV6-5, the J gene TRBJ2-3; D gene ambiguous. There are 10 residues in the CDR3. Germline V lookup: CDR1 MNHEY, CDR2 SVGAGI. V lost 8 bases to trimming and J lost 9 bases, with 9 bases between them. CDR3 sequence: CASSDGTQYF. DNA of the CDR3: TGTGCCAGCTCAGACGGGACGCAGTATTTT.

This rearrangement joins TRBV5-5 to TRBJ2-7, with 12 bases that match TRBD1. CDR1 SGHKS and CDR2 YYEKEE come from the germline V gene (reference sequence). V was pared by 4 bases and J by 5 bases, with 16 bases of the junction left unmatched. The CDR3 extends over 18 amino acids. Here the CDR3 reads CASSETRDRGPHTHEQYF. DNA of the CDR3: TGTGCCAGCAGCGAAACCCGGGACAGGGGGCCCCATACCCACGAGCAGTACTTC.

This clone was seen a single time. The gene calls are TRBV7-9 and TRBJ1-1; 7 bases fit TRBD1. Losses at the gene ends were 3 bases for V and 4 bases for J; bases not matched to a gene: 5. CDR3 length: 14 residues. The germline V gene encodes CDR1 SEHNR and CDR2 FQNEAQ (reference sequence). Here the CDR3 reads CASSFRGGGTEAFF. CDR3 coding DNA: TGTGCCAGCAGCTTTAGAGGGGGCGGCACTGAAGCTTTCTTT.

The chain combines TRBV6-5 with TRBJ2-7; a possible D gene is TRBD2 (6 bases). The CDR3 has 14 residues. The germline V and J ends were trimmed by 1 base and 8 bases, with 15 bases remaining between them. Germline V lookup: CDR1 MNHEY, CDR2 SVGAGI. In nucleotides, the CDR3 is TGTGCCAGCAGTTACTATGCGGGATTGGGTAAGCAGTACTTC. Residues: CASSYYAGLGKQYF.

The chain combines TRBV18 with TRBJ2-2; tentative D call: TRBD1 (6 bases). CDR1 KGHSH and CDR2 LQKENI come from the germline V gene. The V end lost 2 bases, the J end lost 0 bases, and 16 bases lay between the germline ends. The CDR3 extends over 18 amino acids. Here the CDR3 DNA reads TGTGCCAGCTCACCAAACCAAGGGGGTGCTGCGAACACCGGGGAGCTGTTTTTT. As protein: CASSPNQGGAANTGELFF.

V usage is TRBV28 and J usage is TRBJ2-7; possibly TRBD2 for D (6 bases). The germline CDR1 and CDR2 sequences are MDHEN and SYDVKM. This CDR3 contains 15 residues. The germline V and J ends were trimmed by 6 bases and 3 bases, with 18 bases remaining between them. The CDR3 DNA is TGTGCCAGCAGCAACGGGGGACCCACCCTCTACGAGCAGTACTTC. It is translated as CASSNGGPTLYEQYF.